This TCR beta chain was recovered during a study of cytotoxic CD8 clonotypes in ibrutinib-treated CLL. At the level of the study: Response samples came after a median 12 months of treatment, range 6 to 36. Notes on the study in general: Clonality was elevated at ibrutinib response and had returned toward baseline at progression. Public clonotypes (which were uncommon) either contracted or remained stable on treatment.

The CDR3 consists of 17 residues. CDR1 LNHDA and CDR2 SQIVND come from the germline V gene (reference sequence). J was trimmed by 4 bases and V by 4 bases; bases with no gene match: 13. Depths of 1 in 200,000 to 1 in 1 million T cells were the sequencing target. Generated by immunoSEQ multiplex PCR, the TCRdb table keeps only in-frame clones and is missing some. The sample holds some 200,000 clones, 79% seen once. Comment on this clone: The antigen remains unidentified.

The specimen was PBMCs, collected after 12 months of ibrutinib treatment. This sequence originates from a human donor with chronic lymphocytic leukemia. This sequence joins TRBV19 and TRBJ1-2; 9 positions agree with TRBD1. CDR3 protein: CASSRSPGGTGFYGYTF. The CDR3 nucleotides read TGTGCCAGTAGTAGATCCCCTGGAGGGACAGGGTTCTATGGCTACACCTTC. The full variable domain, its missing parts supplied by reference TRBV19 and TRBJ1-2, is DGGITQSPKYLFRKEGQNVTLSCEQNLNHDAMYWYRQDPGQGLRLIYYSQIVNDFQKGDIAEGYSVSREKKESFPLTVTSAQKNPTAFYLCASSRSPGGTGFYGYTFGSGTRLTVV.